The rows below give T cell receptor beta chains drawn from one sample of a study of blood T cell repertoires in COVID-19. Using immunoSEQ multiplex PCR, the repertoire was profiled, and TCRdb retains in-frame clones only, with some absent. This sample has more than 300,000 clones, with around 87% found just once. Sequenced material: peripheral blood. These receptors came from a woman under 40 with COVID-19, enrolled during active disease. CDR3s include the opening cysteine and the closing phenylalanine or tryptophan. A D gene is named only where the DNA matches it firmly. Not all rows give a size; the values are once, few, many and, for expanded clones, a class.

d_call j_call cdr3_length clone_size v_call cdr3_aa cdr3_nt
- TRBJ1-1 13 few TRBV5-1 CASSPEGDTEAFF TGCGCCAGCAGCCCTGAGGGGGACACTGAAGCTTTCTTT
- TRBJ1-6 13 - TRBV2 CASSVRENSPLHF TGTGCCAGCAGTGTAAGAGAGAATTCACCCCTCCACTTT
- TRBJ2-2 14 once TRBV4-1 CASSQTGQPGELFF TGCGCCAGCAGCCAGACTGGACAGCCCGGGGAGCTGTTTTTT
- TRBJ1-4 16 - TRBV4-2 CASSQQGTGINEKLFF TGTGCCAGCAGCCAGCAGGGGACGGGTATAAATGAAAAACTGTTTTTT
- TRBJ2-7 18 - TRBV6-1 CASSEVGGGVRAADEQYF TGTGCCAGCAGTGAAGTCGGTGGAGGGGTCAGGGCGGCCGACGAGCAGTACTTC
- TRBJ1-1 11 - TRBV5-4 CASRAGTEAFF TGTGCCAGCAGAGCGGGCACTGAAGCTTTCTTT
- TRBJ2-2 11 once TRBV24-1 CATSDSGELFF TGTGCCACCAGTGACTCCGGGGAGCTGTTTTTT
TRBD2 TRBJ2-5 16 - TRBV9 CASSNTIGGRSETQYF TGTGCCAGCAGCAATACAATCGGGGGGAGGAGTGAGACCCAGTACTTC
TRBD2 TRBJ2-3 13 - TRBV12-3/TRBV12-4 CASSALAGGEQYF TGTGCCAGCAGCGCACTAGCGGGCGGTGAGCAGTATTTT
TRBD1 TRBJ1-5 16 - TRBV5-1 CASSLWGQGSNQPQHF TGCGCCAGCAGCTTGTGGGGACAGGGGAGCAATCAGCCCCAGCATTTT
- TRBJ1-1 14 - TRBV28 CASSSRQLNTEAFF TGTGCCAGCAGTTCCAGACAGCTGAACACTGAAGCTTTCTTT
TRBD2 TRBJ2-1 17 - TRBV7-8 CASSLKTSYQPDNEQFF TGTGCCAGCAGCTTGAAGACTAGCTACCAGCCTGACAATGAGCAGTTCTTC
TRBD2 TRBJ2-5 14 - TRBV5-1 CASSPLSGSETQYF TGCGCCAGCAGCCCTTTAAGCGGGAGCGAGACCCAGTACTTC
TRBD1 TRBJ1-2 11 once TRBV5-6 CASSLGQGYTF TGTGCCAGCAGCTTAGGACAGGGGTACACCTTC
TRBD1 TRBJ1-1 14 - TRBV18 CASSPMDRVAEAFF TGTGCCAGCTCACCTATGGACAGGGTAGCCGAAGCTTTCTTT
TRBD1 TRBJ1-2 14 - TRBV7-2 CASSPGQGGYGYTF TGTGCCAGCAGCCCCGGACAGGGAGGATATGGCTACACCTTC
- TRBJ1-5 15 - TRBV21-1 CASSKARGEVQPQHF TGTGCCAGCAGCAAGGCTCGGGGGGAGGTTCAGCCCCAGCATTTT
TRBD1 TRBJ2-6 17 - TRBV6-1 CASSERDSVSGANVLTF TGTGCCAGCAGTGAACGGGACAGTGTGTCTGGGGCCAACGTCCTGACTTTC
TRBD2 TRBJ2-2 14 - TRBV30 CAWSVGTKIGELFF TGTGCCTGGAGTGTAGGGACTAAAATCGGGGAGCTGTTTTTT
- TRBJ2-7 15 - TRBV7-2 CASSFDQGISYEQYF TGTGCCAGCAGCTTCGATCAGGGGATTTCCTACGAGCAGTACTTC
- TRBJ2-7 16 - TRBV18 CASSRNQGSDTYEQYF TGTGCCAGCTCCCGGAACCAGGGGAGCGATACCTACGAGCAGTACTTC
TRBD2 TRBJ2-7 16 - TRBV6-2/TRBV6-3 CASSSGLAGGWYEQYF TGTGCCAGCAGTTCCGGACTAGCGGGAGGGTGGTACGAGCAGTACTTC
- TRBJ2-2 15 - TRBV7-2 CASSLAIGGTGELFF TGTGCCAGCAGCTTAGCCATAGGGGGCACCGGGGAGCTGTTTTTT
TRBD2 TRBJ2-1 17 - TRBV27 CASSFRVVAGGPNEQFF TGTGCCAGCAGTTTCAGGGTGGTAGCGGGAGGGCCGAATGAGCAGTTCTTC
- TRBJ2-2 12 - TRBV12-3/TRBV12-4 CASNRNTGELFF TGTGCCAGCAATCGGAACACCGGGGAGCTGTTTTTT
TRBD2 TRBJ2-7 15 - TRBV19 CASSVVGEGIYEQYF TGTGCCAGTAGCGTTGTAGGGGAGGGGATCTACGAGCAGTACTTC
- TRBJ1-1 13 - TRBV7-8 CASSLSWNTEAFF TGTGCCAGCAGCTTATCCTGGAACACTGAAGCTTTCTTT
TRBD1 TRBJ1-4 19 - TRBV15 CATSRDKTGVLREGEKLFF TGTGCCACCAGCAGAGATAAGACAGGGGTTCTCCGGGAAGGAGAAAAACTGTTTTTT
- TRBJ2-2 13 - TRBV5-1 CASSFSSAGELFF TGCGCCAGCAGCTTTTCTAGCGCCGGGGAGCTGTTTTTT
- TRBJ2-2 16 - TRBV4-3 CASSQDLGLYTGELFF TGCGCCAGCAGCCAAGATCTGGGACTTTACACCGGGGAGCTGTTTTTT
TRBD1 TRBJ2-4 16 - TRBV19 CASSTDRGLVGNIQYF TGTGCCAGTAGTACGGACAGGGGGCTAGTGGGAAACATTCAGTACTTC
TRBD2 TRBJ2-3 16 - TRBV7-8 CASSLAPSGNTDTQYF TGTGCCAGCAGCTTAGCCCCTAGCGGAAACACAGATACGCAGTATTTT
TRBD1 TRBJ2-3 16 - TRBV4-1 CASSPRQGSNTDTQYF TGCGCCAGCAGCCCCCGACAGGGGTCGAACACAGATACGCAGTATTTT